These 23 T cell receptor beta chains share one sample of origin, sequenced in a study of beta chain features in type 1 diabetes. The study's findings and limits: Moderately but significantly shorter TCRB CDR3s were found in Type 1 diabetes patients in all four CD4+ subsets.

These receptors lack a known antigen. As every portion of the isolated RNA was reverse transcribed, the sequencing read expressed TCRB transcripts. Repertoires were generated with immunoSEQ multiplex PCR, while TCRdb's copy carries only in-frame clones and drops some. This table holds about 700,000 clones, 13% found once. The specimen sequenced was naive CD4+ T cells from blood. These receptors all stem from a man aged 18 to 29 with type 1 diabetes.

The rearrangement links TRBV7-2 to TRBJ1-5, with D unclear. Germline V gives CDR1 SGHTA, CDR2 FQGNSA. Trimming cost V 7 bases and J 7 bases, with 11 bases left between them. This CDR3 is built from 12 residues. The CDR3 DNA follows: TGTGCCAGCACCCACTACGGCCAGCCCCAGCATTTT. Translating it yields CASTHYGQPQHF.

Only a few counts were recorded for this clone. CDR3 protein: CATSRDSYNEQFF. The DNA for the CDR3 is TGTGCCACCTCCCGGGACTCCTACAATGAGCAGTTCTTC. The chain couples TRBV6-4 to TRBJ2-1, with a possible D match to TRBD2 (5 bases). V was shortened by 10 bases and J by 0 bases, with 10 bases between the two germline ends. The CDR3 spans 13 residues. CDR1 and CDR2 from the germline V gene are MRHNA and SNTAGT.

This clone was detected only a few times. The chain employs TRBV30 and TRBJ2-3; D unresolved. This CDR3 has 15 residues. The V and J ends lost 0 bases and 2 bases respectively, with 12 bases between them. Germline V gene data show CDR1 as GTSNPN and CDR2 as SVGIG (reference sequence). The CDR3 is CAWSVRRETTDTQYF. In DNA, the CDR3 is TGTGCCTGGAGTGTACGAAGGGAAACCACAGATACGCAGTATTTT.

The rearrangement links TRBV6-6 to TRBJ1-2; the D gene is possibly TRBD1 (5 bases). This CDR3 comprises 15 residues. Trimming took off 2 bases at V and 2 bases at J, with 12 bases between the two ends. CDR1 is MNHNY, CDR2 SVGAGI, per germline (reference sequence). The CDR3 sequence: CASSYGWGENYGYTF. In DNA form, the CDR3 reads TGTGCCAGCAGTTACGGTTGGGGGGAGAACTATGGCTACACCTTC.

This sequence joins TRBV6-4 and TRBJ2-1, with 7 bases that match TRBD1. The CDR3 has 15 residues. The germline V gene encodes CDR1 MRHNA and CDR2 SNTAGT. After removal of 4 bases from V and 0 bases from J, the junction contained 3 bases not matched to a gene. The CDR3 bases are TGTGCCAGCAGTGGGGACAGCAGCTCCTACAATGAGCAGTTCTTC. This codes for CASSGDSSSYNEQFF.

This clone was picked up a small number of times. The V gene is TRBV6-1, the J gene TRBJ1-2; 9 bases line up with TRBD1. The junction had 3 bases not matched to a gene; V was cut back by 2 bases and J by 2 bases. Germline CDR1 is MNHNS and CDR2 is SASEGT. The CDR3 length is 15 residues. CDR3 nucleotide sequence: TGTGCCAGCAGTGAACCCACAGGGGGCAACTATGGCTACACCTTC. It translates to CASSEPTGGNYGYTF.

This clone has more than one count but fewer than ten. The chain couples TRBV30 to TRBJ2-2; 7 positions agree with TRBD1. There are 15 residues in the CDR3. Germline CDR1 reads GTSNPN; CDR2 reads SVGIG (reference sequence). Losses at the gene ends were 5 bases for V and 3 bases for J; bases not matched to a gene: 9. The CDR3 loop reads CAWLYRGWDTGELFF. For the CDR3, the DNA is TGTGCCTGGTTATACAGGGGTTGGGACACCGGGGAGCTGTTTTTT.

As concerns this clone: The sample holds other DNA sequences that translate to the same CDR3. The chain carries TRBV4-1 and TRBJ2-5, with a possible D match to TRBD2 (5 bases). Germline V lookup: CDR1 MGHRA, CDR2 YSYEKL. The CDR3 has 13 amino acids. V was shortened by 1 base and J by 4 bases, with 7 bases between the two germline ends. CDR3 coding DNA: TGCGCCAGCAGCCAAGGAGGGAGAGAGACCCAGTACTTC. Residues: CASSQGGRETQYF.

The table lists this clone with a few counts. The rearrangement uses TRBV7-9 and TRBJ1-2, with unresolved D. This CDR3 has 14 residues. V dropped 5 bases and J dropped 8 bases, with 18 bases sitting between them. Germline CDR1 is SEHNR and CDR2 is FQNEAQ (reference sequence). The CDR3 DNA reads TGTGCCAGCAGCGCACCGTCCTTGGACGTCGGCTACACCTTC. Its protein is CASSAPSLDVGYTF.

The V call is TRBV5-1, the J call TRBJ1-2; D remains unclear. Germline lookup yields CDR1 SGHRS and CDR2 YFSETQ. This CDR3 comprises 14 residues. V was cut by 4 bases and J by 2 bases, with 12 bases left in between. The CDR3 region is CASSPGQENYGYTF. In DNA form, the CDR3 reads TGCGCCAGCAGCCCCGGGCAGGAGAACTATGGCTACACCTTC.

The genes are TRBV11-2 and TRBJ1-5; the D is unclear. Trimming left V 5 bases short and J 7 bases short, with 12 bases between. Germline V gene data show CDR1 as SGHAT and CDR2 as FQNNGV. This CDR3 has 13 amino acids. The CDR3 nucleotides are TGTGCCAGCAGCCCCGCCCCGGACCAGCCCCAGCATTTT. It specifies CASSPAPDQPQHF.

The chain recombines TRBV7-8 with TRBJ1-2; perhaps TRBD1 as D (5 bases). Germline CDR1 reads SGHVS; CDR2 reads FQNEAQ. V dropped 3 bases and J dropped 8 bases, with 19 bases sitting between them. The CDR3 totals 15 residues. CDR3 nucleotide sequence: TGTGCCAGCAGCTTGGAGGGACCCCAAACGGGCGGCTACACCTTC. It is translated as CASSLEGPQTGGYTF.

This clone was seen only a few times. CDR3 in DNA: TGTGCCATCAAAGGCCCCCCGATGGAGACCCAGTACTTC. Translated, it gives CAIKGPPMETQYF. The chain has TRBV10-3 and TRBJ2-5; D call uncertain. The length of the CDR3 is 13 residues. V lost 7 bases and J 5 bases, leaving 14 bases between the germline ends. CDR1 and CDR2 from the germline V gene are ENHRY and SYGVKD.

The CDR3: CASSLAFNQPQHF. In DNA form, the CDR3 reads TGTGCCAGCAGCTTAGCCTTCAATCAGCCCCAGCATTTT. The chain couples TRBV7-9 to TRBJ1-5; no clear D gene. Germline lookup yields CDR1 SEHNR and CDR2 FQNEAQ (reference sequence). V lost 0 bases, J lost 3 bases, and 3 bases lay in between. There are 13 residues in the CDR3.

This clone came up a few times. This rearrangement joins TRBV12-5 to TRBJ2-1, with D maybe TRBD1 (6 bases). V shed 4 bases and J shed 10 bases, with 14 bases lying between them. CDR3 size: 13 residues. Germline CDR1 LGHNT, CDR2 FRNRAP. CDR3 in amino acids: CASGSTTGTEQFF. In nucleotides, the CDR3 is TGTGCTAGTGGTTCGACGACCGGGACAGAGCAGTTCTTC.

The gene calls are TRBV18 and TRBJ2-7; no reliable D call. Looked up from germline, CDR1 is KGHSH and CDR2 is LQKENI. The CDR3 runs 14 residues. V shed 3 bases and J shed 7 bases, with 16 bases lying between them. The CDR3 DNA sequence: TGTGCCAGCTCACCGATGGACGGAACTTTGGAGCAGTACTTC. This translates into CASSPMDGTLEQYF.

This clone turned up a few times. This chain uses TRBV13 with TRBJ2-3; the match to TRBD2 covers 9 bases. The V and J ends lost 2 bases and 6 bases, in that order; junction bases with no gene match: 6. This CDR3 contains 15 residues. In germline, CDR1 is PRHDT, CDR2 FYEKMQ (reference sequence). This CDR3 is CASSLYSGGPDTQYF. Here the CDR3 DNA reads TGTGCCAGCAGCTTATATAGCGGGGGACCGGATACGCAGTATTTT.

DNA for the CDR3: TGTGCCAGCAGCGTAGAAACAGGCTGGGACACTGAAGCTTTCTTT. Translating it yields CASSVETGWDTEAFF. V usage is TRBV9 and J usage is TRBJ1-1, with TRBD1 as a possible D gene (5 bases). The germline V gene encodes CDR1 SGDLS and CDR2 YYNGEE. The CDR3 is 15 amino acids. With 0 bases removed from V and 3 bases from J, the gap between germline ends came to 12 bases.

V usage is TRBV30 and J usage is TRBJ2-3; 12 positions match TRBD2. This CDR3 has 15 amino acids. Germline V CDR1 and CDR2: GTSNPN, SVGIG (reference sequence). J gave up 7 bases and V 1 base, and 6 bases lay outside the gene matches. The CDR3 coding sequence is TGTGCCTGGAGTGATCTAGCGGGGGGGCCTTATACGCAGTATTTT. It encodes CAWSDLAGGPYTQYF. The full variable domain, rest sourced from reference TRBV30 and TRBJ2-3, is SQTIHQWPATLVQPVGSPLSLECTVEGTSNPNLYWYRQAAGRGLQLLFYSVGIGQISSEVPQNLSASRPQDRQFILSSKKLLLSDSGFYLCAWSDLAGGPYTQYFGPGTRLTVL.

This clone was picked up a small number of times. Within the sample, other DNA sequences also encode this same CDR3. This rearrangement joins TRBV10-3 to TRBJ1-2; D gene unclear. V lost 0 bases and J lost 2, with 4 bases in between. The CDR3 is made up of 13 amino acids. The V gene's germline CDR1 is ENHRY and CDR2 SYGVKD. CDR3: CAISESANYGYTF. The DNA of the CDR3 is TGTGCCATCAGTGAGTCGGCAAACTATGGCTACACCTTC.

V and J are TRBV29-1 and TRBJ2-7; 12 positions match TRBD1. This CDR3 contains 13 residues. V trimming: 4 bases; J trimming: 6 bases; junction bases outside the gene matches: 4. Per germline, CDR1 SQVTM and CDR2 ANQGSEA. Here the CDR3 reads CSVAGQGASEQYF. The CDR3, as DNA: TGCAGCGTTGCGGGACAGGGGGCTTCCGAGCAGTACTTC.

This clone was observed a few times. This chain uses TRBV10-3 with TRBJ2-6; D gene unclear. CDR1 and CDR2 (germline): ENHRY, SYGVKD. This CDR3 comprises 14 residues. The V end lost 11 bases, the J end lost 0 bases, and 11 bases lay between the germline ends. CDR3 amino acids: CAAHSSSGANVLTF. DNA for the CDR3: TGTGCCGCACACTCCAGCTCTGGGGCCAACGTCCTGACTTTC.

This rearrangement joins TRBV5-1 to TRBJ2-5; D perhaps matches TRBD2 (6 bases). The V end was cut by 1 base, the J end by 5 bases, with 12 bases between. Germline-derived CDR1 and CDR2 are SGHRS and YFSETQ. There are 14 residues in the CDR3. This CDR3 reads CASSLSKEGETQYF. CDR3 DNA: TGCGCCAGCAGCTTGTCAAAGGAGGGGGAGACCCAGTACTTC.